This TCR beta chain comes out of a study of blood T cell repertoires in COVID-19. Study details: T cells, B-cell-depleted T cells, or PBMCs supplied cDNA or gDNA.

This clone was observed a few times. The CDR3 contains 15 residues. With V trimmed by 6 bases and J by 8 bases, 10 bases remained unmatched. Germline V lookup: CDR1 WSHSY, CDR2 SAAADI. In the study's own analysis: Estimated nucleated cell counts came from reference gene primer amplification. The data were produced by immunoSEQ multiplex PCR, yet TCRdb's version contains in-frame clones alone and is incomplete. V, J and clone size are those of that table, while D and trimming were read from the DNA. Altogether some 120,000 clones are present, 60% to 85% being singletons, with the ten largest covering approximately 0.86%.

This sequence joins TRBV10-2 and TRBJ1-4, with TRBD1 identical over 9 bases. The specimen sequenced was peripheral blood. The sequence was collected from a human donor with acute or convalescent COVID-19. The donor label of this sample is uncertain. DNA for the CDR3: TGCGCCAGCAGGAACGCACAGGGGGCGCGGGAAAAACTGTTTTTT. Its translation is CASRNAQGAREKLFF.